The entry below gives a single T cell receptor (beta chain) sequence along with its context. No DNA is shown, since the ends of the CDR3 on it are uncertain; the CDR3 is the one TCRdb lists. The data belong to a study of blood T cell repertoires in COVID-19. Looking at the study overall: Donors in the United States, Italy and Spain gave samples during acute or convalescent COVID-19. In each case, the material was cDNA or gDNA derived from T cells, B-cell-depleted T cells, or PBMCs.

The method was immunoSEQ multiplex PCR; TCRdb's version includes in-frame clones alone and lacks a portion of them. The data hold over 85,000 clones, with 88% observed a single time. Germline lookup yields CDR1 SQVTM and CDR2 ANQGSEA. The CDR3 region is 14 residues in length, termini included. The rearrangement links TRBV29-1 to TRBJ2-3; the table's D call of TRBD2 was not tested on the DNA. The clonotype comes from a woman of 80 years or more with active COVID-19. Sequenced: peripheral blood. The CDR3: CSVAAGTSGIKGYF.